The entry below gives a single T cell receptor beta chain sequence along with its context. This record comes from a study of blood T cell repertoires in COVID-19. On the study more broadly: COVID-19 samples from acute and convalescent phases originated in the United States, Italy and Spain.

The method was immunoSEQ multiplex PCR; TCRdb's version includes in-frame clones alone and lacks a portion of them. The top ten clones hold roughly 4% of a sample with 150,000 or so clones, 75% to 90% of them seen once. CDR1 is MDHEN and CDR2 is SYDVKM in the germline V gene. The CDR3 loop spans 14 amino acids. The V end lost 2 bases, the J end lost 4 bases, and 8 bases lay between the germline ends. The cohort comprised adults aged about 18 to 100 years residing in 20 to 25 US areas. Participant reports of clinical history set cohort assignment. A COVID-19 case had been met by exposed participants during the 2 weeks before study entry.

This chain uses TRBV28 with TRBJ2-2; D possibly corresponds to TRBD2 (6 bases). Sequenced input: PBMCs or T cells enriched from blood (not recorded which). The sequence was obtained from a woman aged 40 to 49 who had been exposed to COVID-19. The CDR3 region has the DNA TGTGCCAGCAGTTTAGGGGGAGGCACCGGGGAGCTGTTTTTT. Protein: CASSLGGGTGELFF.